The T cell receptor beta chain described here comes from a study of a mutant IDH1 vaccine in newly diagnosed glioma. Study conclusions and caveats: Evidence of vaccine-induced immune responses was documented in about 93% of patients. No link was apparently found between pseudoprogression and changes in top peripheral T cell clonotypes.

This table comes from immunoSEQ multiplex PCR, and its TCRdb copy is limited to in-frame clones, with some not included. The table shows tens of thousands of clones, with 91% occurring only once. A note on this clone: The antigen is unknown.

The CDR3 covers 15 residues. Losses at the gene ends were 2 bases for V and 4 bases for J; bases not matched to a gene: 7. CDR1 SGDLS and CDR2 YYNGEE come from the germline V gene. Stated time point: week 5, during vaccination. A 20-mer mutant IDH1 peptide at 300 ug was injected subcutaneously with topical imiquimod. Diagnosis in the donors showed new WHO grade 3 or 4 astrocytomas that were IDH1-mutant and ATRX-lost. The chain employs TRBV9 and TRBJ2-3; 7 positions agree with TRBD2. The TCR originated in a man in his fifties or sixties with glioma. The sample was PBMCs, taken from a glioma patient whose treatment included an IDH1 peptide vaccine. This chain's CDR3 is CASSVRGGSPDTQYF. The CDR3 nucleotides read TGTGCCAGCAGCGTTCGTGGCGGGAGCCCAGATACGCAGTATTTT.